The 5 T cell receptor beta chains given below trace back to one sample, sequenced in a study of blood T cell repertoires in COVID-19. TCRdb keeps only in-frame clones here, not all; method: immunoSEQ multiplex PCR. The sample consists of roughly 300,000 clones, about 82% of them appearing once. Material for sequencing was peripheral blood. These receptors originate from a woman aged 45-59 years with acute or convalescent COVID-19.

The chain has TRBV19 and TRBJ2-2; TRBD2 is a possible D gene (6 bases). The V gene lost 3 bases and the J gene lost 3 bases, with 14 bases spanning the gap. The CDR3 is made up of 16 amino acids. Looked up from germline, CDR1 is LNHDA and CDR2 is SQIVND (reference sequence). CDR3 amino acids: CASSIWRAADTGELFF. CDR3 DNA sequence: TGTGCCAGTAGTATTTGGAGGGCCGCGGACACCGGGGAGCTGTTTTTT.

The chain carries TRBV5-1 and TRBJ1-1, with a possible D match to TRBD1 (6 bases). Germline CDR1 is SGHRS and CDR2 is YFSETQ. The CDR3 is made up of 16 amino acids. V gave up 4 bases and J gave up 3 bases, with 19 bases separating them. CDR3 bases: TGCGCCAGCAGCCCCACCCGGGACATAGTTTACACTGAAGCTTTCTTT. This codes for CASSPTRDIVYTEAFF.

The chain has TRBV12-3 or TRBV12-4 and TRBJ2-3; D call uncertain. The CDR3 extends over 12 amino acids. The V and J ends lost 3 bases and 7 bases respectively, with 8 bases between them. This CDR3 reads CASSLRLNTQYF. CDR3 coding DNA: TGTGCCAGCAGTTTGCGTCTGAATACGCAGTATTTT.

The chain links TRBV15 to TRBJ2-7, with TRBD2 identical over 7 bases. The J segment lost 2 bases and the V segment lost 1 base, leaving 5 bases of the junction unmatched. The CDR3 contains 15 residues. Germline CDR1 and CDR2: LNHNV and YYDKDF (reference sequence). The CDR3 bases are TGTGCCACCAGCAGAGTTCCTAGCGGAGCCTACGAGCAGTACTTC. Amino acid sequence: CATSRVPSGAYEQYF.

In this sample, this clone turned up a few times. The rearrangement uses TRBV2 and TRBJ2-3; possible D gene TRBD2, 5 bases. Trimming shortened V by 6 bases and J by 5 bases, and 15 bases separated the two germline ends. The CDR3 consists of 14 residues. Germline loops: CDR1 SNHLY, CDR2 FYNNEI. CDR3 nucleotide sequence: TGTGCCAGCAGGGTAGGGAGTCGGGTAGATACGCAGTATTTT. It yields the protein CASRVGSRVDTQYF.